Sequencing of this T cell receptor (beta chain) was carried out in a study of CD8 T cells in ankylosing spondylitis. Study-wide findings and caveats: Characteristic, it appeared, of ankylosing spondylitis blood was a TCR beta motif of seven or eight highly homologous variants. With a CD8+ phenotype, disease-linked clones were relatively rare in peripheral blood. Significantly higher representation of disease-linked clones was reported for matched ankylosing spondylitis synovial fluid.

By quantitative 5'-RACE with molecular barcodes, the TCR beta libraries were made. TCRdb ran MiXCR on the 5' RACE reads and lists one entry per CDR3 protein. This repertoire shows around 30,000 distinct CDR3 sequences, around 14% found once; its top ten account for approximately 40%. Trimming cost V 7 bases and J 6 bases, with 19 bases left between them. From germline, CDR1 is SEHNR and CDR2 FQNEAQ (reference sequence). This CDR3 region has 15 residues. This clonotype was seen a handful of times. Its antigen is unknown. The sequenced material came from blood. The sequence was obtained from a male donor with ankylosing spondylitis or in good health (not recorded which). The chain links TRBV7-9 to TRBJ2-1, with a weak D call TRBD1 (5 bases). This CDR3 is CASTLGGALSNEQFF. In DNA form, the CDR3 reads TGTGCCAGCACCCTGGGTGGGGCTTTGAGCAATGAGCAGTTCTTC.